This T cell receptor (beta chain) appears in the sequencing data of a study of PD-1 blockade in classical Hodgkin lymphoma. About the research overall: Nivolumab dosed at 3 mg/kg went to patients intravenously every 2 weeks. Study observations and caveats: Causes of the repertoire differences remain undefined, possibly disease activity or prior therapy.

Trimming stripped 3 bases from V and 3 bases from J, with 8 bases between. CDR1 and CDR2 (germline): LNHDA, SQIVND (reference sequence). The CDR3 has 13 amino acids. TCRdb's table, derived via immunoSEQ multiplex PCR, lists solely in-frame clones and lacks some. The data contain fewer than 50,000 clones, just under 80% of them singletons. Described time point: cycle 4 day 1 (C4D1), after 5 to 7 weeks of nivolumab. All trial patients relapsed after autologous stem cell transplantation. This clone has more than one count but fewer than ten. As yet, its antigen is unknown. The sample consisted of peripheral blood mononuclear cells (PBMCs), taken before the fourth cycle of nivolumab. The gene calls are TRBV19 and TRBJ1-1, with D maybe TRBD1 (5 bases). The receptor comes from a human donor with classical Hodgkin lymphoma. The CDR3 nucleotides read TGTGCCAGTAGTATGGGGGTGGACACTGAAGCTTTCTTT. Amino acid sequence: CASSMGVDTEAFF.